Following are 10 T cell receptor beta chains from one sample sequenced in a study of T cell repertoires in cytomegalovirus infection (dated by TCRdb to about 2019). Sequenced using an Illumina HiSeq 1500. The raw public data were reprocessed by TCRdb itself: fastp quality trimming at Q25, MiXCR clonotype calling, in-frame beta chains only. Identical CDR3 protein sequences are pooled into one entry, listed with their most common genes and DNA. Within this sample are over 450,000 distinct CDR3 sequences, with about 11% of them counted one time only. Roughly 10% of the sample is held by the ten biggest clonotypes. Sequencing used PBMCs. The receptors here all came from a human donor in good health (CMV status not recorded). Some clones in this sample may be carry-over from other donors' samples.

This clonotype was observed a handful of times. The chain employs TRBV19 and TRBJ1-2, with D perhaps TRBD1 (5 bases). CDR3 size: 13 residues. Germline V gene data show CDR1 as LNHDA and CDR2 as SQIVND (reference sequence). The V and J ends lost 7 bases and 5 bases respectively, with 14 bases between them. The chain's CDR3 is CASTGDGLYGYTF. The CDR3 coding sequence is TGTGCCAGTACGGGGGACGGACTATATGGCTACACCTTC.

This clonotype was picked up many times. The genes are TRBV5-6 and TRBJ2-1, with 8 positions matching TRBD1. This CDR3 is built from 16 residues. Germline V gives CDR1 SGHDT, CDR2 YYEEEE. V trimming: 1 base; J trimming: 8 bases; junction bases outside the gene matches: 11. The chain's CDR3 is CASSLTRTGYGHEQFF. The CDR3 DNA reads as TGTGCCAGCAGCTTGACACGGACAGGGTATGGCCATGAGCAGTTCTTC.

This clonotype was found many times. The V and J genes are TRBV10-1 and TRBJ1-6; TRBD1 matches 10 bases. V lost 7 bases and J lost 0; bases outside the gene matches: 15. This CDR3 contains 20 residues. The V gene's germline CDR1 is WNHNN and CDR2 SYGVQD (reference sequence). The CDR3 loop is CASTKHGTGAPGSYNSPLHF. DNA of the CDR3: TGCGCCAGCACCAAGCATGGGACAGGGGCCCCGGGCTCCTATAATTCACCCCTCCACTTT.

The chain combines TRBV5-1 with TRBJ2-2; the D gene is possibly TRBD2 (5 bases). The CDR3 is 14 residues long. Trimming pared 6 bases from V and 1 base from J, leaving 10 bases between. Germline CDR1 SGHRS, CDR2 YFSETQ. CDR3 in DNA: TGCGCCAGCAACGACGGAGGGAACACCGGGGAGCTGTTTTTT. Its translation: CASNDGGNTGELFF.

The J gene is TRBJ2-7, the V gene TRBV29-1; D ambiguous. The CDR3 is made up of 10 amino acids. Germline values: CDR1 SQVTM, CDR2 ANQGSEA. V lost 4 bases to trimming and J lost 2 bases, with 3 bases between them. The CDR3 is CSVGTYEQYF. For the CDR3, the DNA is TGCAGCGTTGGCACCTACGAGCAGTACTTC.

As DNA, the CDR3 is TGCAGCCAGGGGTGGACCAATGAGCAGTTCTTC. It encodes CSQGWTNEQFF. This chain links TRBV29-1 with TRBJ2-1; a weak D match, TRBD1 (6 bases). Trimming took 8 bases from V and 6 from J, leaving 11 bases between them. The CDR3 consists of 11 residues. From germline, CDR1 is SQVTM and CDR2 ANQGSEA.

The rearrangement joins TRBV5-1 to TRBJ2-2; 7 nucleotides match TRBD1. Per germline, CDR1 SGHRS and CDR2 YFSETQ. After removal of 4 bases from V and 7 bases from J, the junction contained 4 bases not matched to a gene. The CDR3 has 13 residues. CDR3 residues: CASSATGSGELFF. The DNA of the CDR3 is TGCGCCAGCAGCGCGACAGGGAGCGGGGAGCTGTTTTTT.

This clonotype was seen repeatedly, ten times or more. CDR3 in DNA: TGTGCCAGCAGTTTTGGGGACAGCTACCAAGAGACCCAGTACTTC. Translating gives CASSFGDSYQETQYF. The rearrangement joins TRBV28 to TRBJ2-5; TRBD1 agrees at 7 bases. This CDR3 spans 15 amino acids. Trimming cost V 3 bases and J 0 bases; bases outside gene matches: 4. Per germline, CDR1 MDHEN and CDR2 SYDVKM.

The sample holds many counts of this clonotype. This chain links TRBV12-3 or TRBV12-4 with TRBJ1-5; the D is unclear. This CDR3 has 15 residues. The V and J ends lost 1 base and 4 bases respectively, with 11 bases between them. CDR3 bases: TGTGCCAGCAGTTTAGAGGCCAGCAGTAATCAGCCCCAGCATTTT. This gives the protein CASSLEASSNQPQHF.

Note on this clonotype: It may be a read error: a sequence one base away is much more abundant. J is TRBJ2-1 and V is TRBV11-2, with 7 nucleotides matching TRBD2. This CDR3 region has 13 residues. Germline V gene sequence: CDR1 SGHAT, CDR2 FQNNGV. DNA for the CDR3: TGTGCCAGCACTTTGGGGGGGGTCGCTGAGCGGTTCTTC. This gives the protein CASTLGGVAERFF. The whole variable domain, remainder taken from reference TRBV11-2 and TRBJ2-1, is EAGVAQSPRYKIIEKRQSVAFWCNPISGHATLYWYQQILGQGPKLLIQFQNNGVVDDSQLPKDRFSAERLKGVDSTLKIQPAKLEDSAVYLCASTLGGVAERFFGPGTRLTVL.